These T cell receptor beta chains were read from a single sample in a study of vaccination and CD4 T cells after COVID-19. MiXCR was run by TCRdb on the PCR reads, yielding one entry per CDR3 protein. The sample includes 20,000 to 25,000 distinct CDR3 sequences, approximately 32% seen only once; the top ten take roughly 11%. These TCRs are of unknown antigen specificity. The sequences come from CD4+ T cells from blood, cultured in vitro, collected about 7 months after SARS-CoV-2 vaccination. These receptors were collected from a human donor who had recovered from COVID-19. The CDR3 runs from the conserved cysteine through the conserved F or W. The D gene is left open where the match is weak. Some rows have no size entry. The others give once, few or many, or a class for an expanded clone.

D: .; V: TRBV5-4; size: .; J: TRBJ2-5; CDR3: CASSLAGAAETQYF; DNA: TGTGCCAGCAGCTTGGCCGGGGCGGCGGAGACCCAGTACTTC
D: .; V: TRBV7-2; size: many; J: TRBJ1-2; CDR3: CASSLGHTNYGYTF; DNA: TGTGCCAGCAGCTTAGGTCACACTAACTATGGCTACACCTTC
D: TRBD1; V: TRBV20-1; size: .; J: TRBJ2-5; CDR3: CSARDPNRGREETQYF; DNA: TGCAGTGCTAGAGATCCGAACAGGGGGCGCGAGGAGACCCAGTACTTC
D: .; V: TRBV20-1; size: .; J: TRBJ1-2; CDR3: CSASHATNYGYTF; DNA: TGCAGTGCTAGCCATGCGACTAACTATGGCTACACCTTC
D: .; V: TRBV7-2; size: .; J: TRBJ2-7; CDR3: CASSLYGGVSAYEQYF; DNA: TGTGCCAGCAGCTTATACGGGGGAGTATCCGCCTACGAGCAGTACTTC
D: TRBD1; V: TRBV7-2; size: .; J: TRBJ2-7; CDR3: CASSFGRTGTYEQYF; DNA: TGTGCCAGCAGCTTTGGTCGGACAGGGACCTACGAGCAGTACTTC
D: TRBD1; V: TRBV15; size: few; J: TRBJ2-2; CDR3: CATSSTRGQAGELFF; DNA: TGTGCCACCAGCAGCACCAGGGGGCAGGCCGGGGAGCTGTTTTTT
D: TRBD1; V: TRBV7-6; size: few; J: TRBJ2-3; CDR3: CASSSLDRGGTDTQYF; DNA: TGTGCCAGCAGCTCACTGGACAGGGGTGGCACAGATACGCAGTATTTT
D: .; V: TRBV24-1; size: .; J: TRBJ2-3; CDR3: CATSDRHGTDTQYF; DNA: TGTGCCACCAGTGATCGACACGGCACAGATACGCAGTATTTT
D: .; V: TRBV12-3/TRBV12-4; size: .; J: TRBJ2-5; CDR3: CASSKSRETQYF; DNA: TGTGCCAGCAGTAAGTCCCGGGAGACCCAGTACTTC
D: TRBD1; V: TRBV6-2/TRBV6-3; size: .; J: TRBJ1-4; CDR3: CASSARGRRTNEKLFF; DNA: TGTGCCAGCAGTGCCAGGGGGCGGCGAACTAATGAAAAACTGTTTTTT
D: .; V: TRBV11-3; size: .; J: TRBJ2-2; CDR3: CASSFNTGELFF; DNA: TGTGCCAGCAGCTTTAACACCGGGGAGCTGTTTTTT
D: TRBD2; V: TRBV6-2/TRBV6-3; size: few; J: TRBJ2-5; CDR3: CASKLAGGHQETQYF; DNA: TGTGCCAGCAAATTAGCGGGAGGGCATCAAGAGACCCAGTACTTC
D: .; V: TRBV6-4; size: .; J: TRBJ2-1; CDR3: CASRREHSLGEQFF; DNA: TGTGCCAGCCGTCGGGAACACTCCCTGGGTGAGCAGTTCTTC
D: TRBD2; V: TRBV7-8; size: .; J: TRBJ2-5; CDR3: CASSFLLAGQETQYF; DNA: TGTGCCAGCAGCTTTTTACTAGCGGGTCAAGAGACCCAGTACTTC
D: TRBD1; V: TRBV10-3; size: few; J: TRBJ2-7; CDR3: CAIRERTGGLEQYF; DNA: TGTGCCATCAGGGAAAGGACAGGGGGGCTCGAGCAGTACTTC
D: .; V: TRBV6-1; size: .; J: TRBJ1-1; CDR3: CAGKWADGTEAFF; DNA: TGTGCCGGTAAATGGGCGGATGGCACTGAAGCTTTCTTT
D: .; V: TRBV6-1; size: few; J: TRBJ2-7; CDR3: CASTWGQGSYEQYF; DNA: TGTGCCAGCACTTGGGGGCAGGGCTCCTACGAGCAGTACTTC
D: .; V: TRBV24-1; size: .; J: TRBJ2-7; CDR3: CATSGRGLNYEQYF; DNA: TGTGCCACCAGTGGCCGGGGGCTTAACTACGAGCAGTACTTC
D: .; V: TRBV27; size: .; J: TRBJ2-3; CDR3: CASSLSFGVTDTQYF; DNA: TGTGCCAGCAGTTTATCGTTCGGGGTCACAGATACGCAGTATTTT
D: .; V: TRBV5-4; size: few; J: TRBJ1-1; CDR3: CASSWGVGTTGTEAFF; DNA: TGTGCCAGCAGCTGGGGGGTTGGAACCACCGGCACTGAAGCTTTCTTT
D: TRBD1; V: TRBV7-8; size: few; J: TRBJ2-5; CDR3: CASSPRTGIETQYF; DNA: TGTGCCAGCAGCCCACGGACAGGGATCGAGACCCAGTACTTC
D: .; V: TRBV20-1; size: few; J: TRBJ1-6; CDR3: CSARDRRGHSPLHF; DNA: TGCAGTGCTAGAGATCGCCGGGGACATTCACCCCTCCACTTT
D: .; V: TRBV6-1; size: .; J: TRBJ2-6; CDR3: CASSEGGTGANVLTF; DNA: TGTGCCAGCAGTGAGGGGGGTACTGGGGCCAACGTCCTGACTTTC
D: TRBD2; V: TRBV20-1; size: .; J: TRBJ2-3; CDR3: CSAPSPRTSGMDTQYF; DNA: TGCAGTGCTCCTTCCCCCCGGACTAGCGGGATGGATACGCAGTATTTT
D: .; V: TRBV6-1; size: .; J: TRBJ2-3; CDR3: CASRLGTVTDTQYF; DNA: TGTGCCAGCAGGCTAGGGACGGTAACAGATACGCAGTATTTT
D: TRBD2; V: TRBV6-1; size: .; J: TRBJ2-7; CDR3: CASSEIGTKTYEQYF; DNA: TGTGCCAGCAGTGAAATCGGGACTAAAACTTACGAGCAGTACTTC
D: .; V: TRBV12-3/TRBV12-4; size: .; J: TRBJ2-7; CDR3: CASSPLWLSEQYF; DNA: TGTGCCAGCAGTCCGCTCTGGCTGAGCGAGCAGTACTTC
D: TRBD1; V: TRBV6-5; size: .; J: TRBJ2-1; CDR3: CASSYPSTGRDEQFF; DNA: TGTGCCAGCAGTTACCCATCGACAGGGCGGGATGAGCAGTTCTTC
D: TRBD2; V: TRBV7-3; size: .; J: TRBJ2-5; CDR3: CASSPGLAGVQETQYF; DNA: TGTGCCAGCAGCCCGGGACTAGCGGGGGTCCAAGAGACCCAGTACTTC
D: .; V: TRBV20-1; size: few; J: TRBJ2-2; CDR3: CSAFKTNTGELFF; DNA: TGCAGTGCTTTTAAAACGAACACCGGGGAGCTGTTTTTT
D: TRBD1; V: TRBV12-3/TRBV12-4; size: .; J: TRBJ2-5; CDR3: CASNRQGEETQYF; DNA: TGTGCCAGCAACAGACAGGGGGAAGAGACCCAGTACTTC
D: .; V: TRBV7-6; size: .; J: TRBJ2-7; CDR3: CASSFSVGPPYEQYF; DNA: TGTGCCAGCAGCTTTTCGGTGGGGCCTCCCTACGAGCAGTACTTC
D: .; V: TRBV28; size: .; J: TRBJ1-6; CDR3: CASSSLSSYNSPLHF; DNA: TGTGCCAGCAGTTCCCTGAGCTCCTATAATTCACCCCTCCACTTT
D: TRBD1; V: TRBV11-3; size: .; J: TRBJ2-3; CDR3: CASSSGQGTTDTQYF; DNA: TGTGCCAGCAGCTCTGGACAGGGGACCACAGATACGCAGTATTTT
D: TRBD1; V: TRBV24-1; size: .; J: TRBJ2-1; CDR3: CATSDPGTGGIEQFF; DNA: TGTGCCACCAGTGACCCCGGGACAGGGGGGATTGAGCAGTTCTTC
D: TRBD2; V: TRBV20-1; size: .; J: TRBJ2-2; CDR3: CSARDLRGGNTGELFF; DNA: TGCAGTGCTAGAGATCTGCGGGGGGGGAACACCGGGGAGCTGTTTTTT
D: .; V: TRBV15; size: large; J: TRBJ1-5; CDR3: CATSSRQIGQPQHF; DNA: TGTGCCACCAGCAGTAGACAGATCGGTCAGCCCCAGCATTTT
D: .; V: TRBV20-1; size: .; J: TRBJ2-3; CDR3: CSAGRRVISFRLDTQYF; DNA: TGCAGTGCAGGGCGCAGGGTAATAAGTTTCCGCTTGGATACGCAGTATTTT
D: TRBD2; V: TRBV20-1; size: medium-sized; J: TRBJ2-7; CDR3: CSARKPGLGNEQYF; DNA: TGCAGTGCTAGAAAACCGGGACTAGGTAACGAGCAGTACTTC
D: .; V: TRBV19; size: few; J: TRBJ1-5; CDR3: CASHPSRVGNQPQHF; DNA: TGTGCCAGTCATCCCTCCAGGGTAGGCAATCAGCCCCAGCATTTT
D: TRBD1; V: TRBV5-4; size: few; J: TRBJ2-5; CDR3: CASSLRQGDQETQYF; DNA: TGTGCCAGCAGCTTACGACAGGGGGACCAAGAGACCCAGTACTTC
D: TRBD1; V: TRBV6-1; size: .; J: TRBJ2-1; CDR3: CASSEARTGLRYNEQFF; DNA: TGTGCCAGCAGTGAAGCGCGGACAGGGCTACGATACAATGAGCAGTTCTTC
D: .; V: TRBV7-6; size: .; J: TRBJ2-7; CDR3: CASSYSIGSVVGEQYF; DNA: TGTGCCAGCAGCTATTCAATTGGTTCGGTGGTAGGCGAGCAGTACTTC
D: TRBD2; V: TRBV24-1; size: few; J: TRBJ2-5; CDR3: CATSDPGLAGEETQYF; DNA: TGTGCCACCAGTGATCCCGGACTAGCGGGGGAAGAGACCCAGTACTTC
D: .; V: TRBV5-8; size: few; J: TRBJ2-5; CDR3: CASNSRTLEETQYF; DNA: TGTGCCAGCAACTCTAGGACTCTTGAAGAGACCCAGTACTTC
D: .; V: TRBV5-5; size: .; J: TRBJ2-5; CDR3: CASNRQTREETQYF; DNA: TGTGCCAGCAACCGACAGACGAGGGAAGAGACCCAGTACTTC
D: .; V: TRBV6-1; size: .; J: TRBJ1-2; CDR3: CASRNRDAGYTF; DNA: TGTGCCAGCAGGAACAGGGACGCGGGCTACACCTTC
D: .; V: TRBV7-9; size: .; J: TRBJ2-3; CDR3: CASSASTGLQGPTQYF; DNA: TGTGCCAGCAGCGCAAGTACAGGGTTACAGGGCCCTACGCAGTATTTT
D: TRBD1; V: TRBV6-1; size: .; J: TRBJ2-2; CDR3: CASRDSLTGAPTGELFF; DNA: TGTGCCAGCAGAGACTCCTTGACAGGGGCTCCCACCGGGGAGCTGTTTTTT
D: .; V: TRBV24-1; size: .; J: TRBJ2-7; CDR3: CATGDRNSYEQYF; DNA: TGTGCCACCGGGGACCGGAACTCCTACGAGCAGTACTTC
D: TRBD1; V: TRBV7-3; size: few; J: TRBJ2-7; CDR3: CASSFVDRGEQYF; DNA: TGTGCCAGCAGCTTCGTCGACAGGGGCGAGCAGTACTTC
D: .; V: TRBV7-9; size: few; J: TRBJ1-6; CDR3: CASSLEQENSPLHF; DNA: TGTGCCAGCAGCTTAGAACAGGAAAATTCACCCCTCCACTTT
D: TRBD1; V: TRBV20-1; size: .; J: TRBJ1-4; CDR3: CSADRTGQGAPGEKLFF; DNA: TGCAGTGCTGACCGGACGGGACAGGGGGCGCCGGGAGAAAAACTGTTTTTT
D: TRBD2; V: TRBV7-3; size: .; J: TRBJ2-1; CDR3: CASSLTGSGGNEQFF; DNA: TGTGCCAGCAGCTTAACGGGCAGCGGGGGAAATGAGCAGTTCTTC
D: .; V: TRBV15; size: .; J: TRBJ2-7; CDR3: CATSRAIAEYEQYF; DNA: TGTGCCACCAGCAGAGCGATAGCAGAGTACGAGCAGTACTTC
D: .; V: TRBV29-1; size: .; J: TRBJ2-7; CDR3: CSVVFRDTASEQYF; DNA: TGCAGCGTTGTATTCCGGGACACCGCCAGCGAGCAGTACTTC